A selection of T cell receptor beta chains follows, all from one sample in a study of T cell repertoires in cytomegalovirus infection. TCRdb used MiXCR to reprocess the reads, holding one entry per CDR3 protein. Of over 300,000 distinct CDR3 sequences detected, 17% appear once; the ten largest clones hold about 11%. Specimen: PBMCs. These receptors originate from a human donor in good health (CMV status not recorded). Some clones in this sample may be carry-over from other donors' samples. Each CDR3 is given with its conserved first and last residue. A D gene is named only where the DNA matches it firmly. A row's size may be missing; if present it is once, few, many or a size class.

v_call,j_call,cdr3_length,clone_size,d_call,cdr3_aa,cdr3_nt
TRBV20-1,TRBJ2-1,13,few,TRBD2,CSASGGAGNEQFF,TGCAGTGCTAGCGGGGGGGCCGGGAATGAGCAGTTCTTC
TRBV19,TRBJ2-1,16,many,-,CASTKAQGSPYNEQFF,TGTGCCAGTACCAAAGCCCAGGGTAGCCCCTACAATGAGCAGTTCTTC
TRBV20-1,TRBJ1-1,18,many,TRBD1,CSAQAGTASRGVNTEAFF,TGCAGTGCACAGGCCGGGACAGCCTCCCGGGGTGTGAACACTGAAGCTTTCTTT
TRBV28,TRBJ2-1,13,many,-,CASRRGWGNEQFF,TGTGCCAGCAGAAGGGGGTGGGGGAATGAGCAGTTCTTC
TRBV24-1,TRBJ2-2,13,-,-,CATRGGPTGELFF,TGTGCCACCAGGGGGGGGCCCACCGGGGAGCTGTTTTTT
TRBV4-3,TRBJ1-4,15,-,-,CASSQDMGTNEKLFF,TGCGCCAGCAGCCAAGATATGGGCACTAATGAAAAACTGTTTTTT
TRBV7-9,TRBJ2-5,14,-,-,CASSLPSGQETQYF,TGTGCCAGCAGCTTACCCTCAGGGCAAGAGACCCAGTACTTC
TRBV7-2,TRBJ2-3,13,many,-,CASSLRRSDTQYF,TGTGCCAGCAGCTTAAGGCGATCCGATACGCAGTATTTT
TRBV18,TRBJ2-2,14,-,-,CASSPDSSTGELFF,TGTGCCAGCTCGCCTGACAGTAGCACCGGGGAGCTGTTTTTT
TRBV20-1,TRBJ2-7,15,-,TRBD1,CSARDPGRGLHEQYF,TGCAGTGCTAGAGATCCGGGCAGGGGGCTACACGAGCAGTACTTC
TRBV6-2/TRBV6-3,TRBJ1-5,13,-,TRBD1,CASTRQGEQPQHF,TGTGCCAGCACCCGACAGGGGGAGCAGCCCCAGCATTTT
TRBV6-2/TRBV6-3,TRBJ1-1,15,few,-,CASSYQDGLNTEAFF,TGTGCCAGCAGTTACCAGGACGGTTTGAACACTGAAGCTTTCTTT
TRBV29-1,TRBJ2-3,15,few,-,CSVATGSTRGDTQYF,TGCAGCGTAGCAACAGGGTCCACCCGCGGAGATACGCAGTATTTT
TRBV7-2,TRBJ2-3,15,many,TRBD1,CASSLGTGKTDTQYF,TGTGCCAGCAGCTTAGGGACAGGGAAAACAGATACGCAGTATTTT
TRBV5-6,TRBJ2-5,17,-,TRBD2,CASRRTSGGLVEETQYF,TGTGCCAGCAGAAGGACTAGCGGGGGTTTGGTTGAGGAGACCCAGTACTTC
TRBV7-2,TRBJ1-2,14,many,TRBD1,CASSSGTGAYGYTF,TGTGCCAGCAGCTCCGGGACAGGGGCCTATGGCTACACCTTC
TRBV11-2,TRBJ2-5,15,-,-,CASSLVLGVGETQYF,TGTGCCAGCAGCTTAGTTCTGGGGGTTGGGGAGACCCAGTACTTC
TRBV11-1,TRBJ2-1,15,-,TRBD1,CASSLDRGNYNEQFF,TGTGCCAGCAGCTTGGACAGGGGGAACTACAATGAGCAGTTCTTC
TRBV20-1,TRBJ1-5,17,-,TRBD1,CSARDFTGGQVNQPQHF,TGCAGTGCTAGAGATTTTACGGGGGGACAGGTCAATCAGCCCCAGCATTTT
TRBV11-2,TRBJ2-1,17,-,TRBD2,CASSLLYERGGRYEQFF,TGTGCCAGCAGCCTCCTGTACGAGCGGGGGGGCCGGTATGAGCAGTTCTTC
TRBV10-3,TRBJ2-2,12,few,-,CASQGSTGELFF,TGTGCCTCCCAGGGGAGCACCGGGGAGCTGTTTTTT
TRBV12-3/TRBV12-4,TRBJ1-4,13,-,-,CASSPLQGEKLFF,TGTGCCAGCAGCCCTTTACAGGGCGAAAAACTGTTTTTT
TRBV28,TRBJ2-7,14,many,-,CASSSTASTYEQYF,TGTGCCAGCAGTTCGACAGCTTCTACCTACGAGCAGTACTTC
TRBV19,TRBJ2-2,19,many,-,CASSPYRPRSYIDTGELFF,TGTGCCAGTAGCCCCTACAGACCTCGATCGTATATTGACACCGGGGAGCTGTTTTTT
TRBV20-1,TRBJ2-3,12,-,-,CSARLGARGQYF,TGCAGTGCTAGACTAGGAGCTCGAGGGCAGTATTTT